The sequence of this T cell receptor (beta chain) was determined in a study of cytomegalovirus exposure and HLA in healthy donors. Findings and limits, study-wide: Several top significant clusters appeared, in a later analysis, to be linked to common viral pathogens. In an earlier analysis, in approximately 630 donors, most V segments appeared productive either ~87% or ~30% of the time. Reportedly, fewer N-insertions than the approximately 600-donor mean appeared in an Asian-associated ancestry cluster in a later analysis.

The CDR3 totals 14 residues. Trimming took 6 bases from V and 6 from J; bases not matched to a gene: 7. CDR1 and CDR2 from the germline V gene are LNHDA and SQIVND (reference sequence). Primers: 60 Vbeta forward and 13 Jbeta reverse. TCRdb keeps only in-frame clones here, not all; method: immunoSEQ multiplex PCR. Here the sample spans about 150,000 clones, roughly 80% being singletons. As to this clone: Its antigen remains unidentified.

The sequence came from a young man in good health and CMV-seropositive. Sequenced input: PBMCs. The rearrangement uses TRBV19 and TRBJ1-5; the match to TRBD1 covers 8 bases. Here the CDR3 reads CASSQGAKGQPQHF. The CDR3 DNA follows: TGTGCCAGTAGCCAGGGGGCTAAGGGTCAGCCCCAGCATTTT.